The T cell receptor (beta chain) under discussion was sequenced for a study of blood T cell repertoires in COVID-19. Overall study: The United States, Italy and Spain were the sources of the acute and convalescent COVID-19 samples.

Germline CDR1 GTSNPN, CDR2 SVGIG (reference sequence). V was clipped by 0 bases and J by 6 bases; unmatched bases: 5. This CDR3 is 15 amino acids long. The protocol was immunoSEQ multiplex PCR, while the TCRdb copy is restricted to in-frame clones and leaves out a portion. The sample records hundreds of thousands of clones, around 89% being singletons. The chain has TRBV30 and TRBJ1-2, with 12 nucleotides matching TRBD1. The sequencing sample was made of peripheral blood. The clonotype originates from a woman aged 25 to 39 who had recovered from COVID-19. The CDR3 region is CAWSVRDRGHHGYTF. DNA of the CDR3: TGTGCCTGGAGTGTAAGGGACAGGGGGCATCATGGCTACACCTTC.